A selection of T cell receptor beta chains follows, all from one sample in a study of shared clonotypes between healthy human individuals. Repertoires were generated with immunoSEQ multiplex PCR, while TCRdb's copy carries only in-frame clones and drops some. The data show 2.5 million or so clones, with approximately 94% seen just once and roughly 0.14% held by the top ten. Sequenced: naive CD4+ T cells sorted from blood. The receptors originated from a young man in good health. The conserved cysteine and the conserved F or W are not part of the CDR3 here. The D gene is left open where the match is weak.

ASSLDWGNEQF	TRBV5-1	TRBJ2-1	-
ASSMSSGGASGEQF	TRBV7-2	TRBJ2-1	TRBD2
ASSLGLAGGSTDTQY	TRBV5-4	TRBJ2-3	TRBD2
ASSQPTSGSYEQY	TRBV4-1	TRBJ2-7	TRBD2
ASSYSNVRESAEQY	TRBV6-5	TRBJ2-7	-
ASRPDRGRQPQH	TRBV27	TRBJ1-5	-
ASSPPNGPGDEQY	TRBV5-1	TRBJ2-7	-
ASSVSGSYGYT	TRBV5-6	TRBJ1-2	-
ATSPLQKNTEAF	TRBV15	TRBJ1-1	-
ASSQAVATSGRHSTDTQY	TRBV4-3	TRBJ2-3	-
ASSLRLGNTEAF	TRBV5-1	TRBJ1-1	-
ASSQSIPTGFATNEKLF	TRBV4-3	TRBJ1-4	TRBD1
ANSGTDTQY	TRBV2	TRBJ2-3	-
ASSLGALAGGRDNEQF	TRBV28	TRBJ2-1	TRBD2
SVGGRAVNTEAF	TRBV29-1	TRBJ1-1	-
ASSSASGGWNTEAF	TRBV28	TRBJ1-1	-
ASSIAGATISYEQY	TRBV19	TRBJ2-7	-
ASRVDGRSYEQY	TRBV6-1	-	-
ASSPGTAIYSPLH	TRBV18	TRBJ1-6	TRBD1
ASSNTRTTNEKLF	TRBV5-1	TRBJ1-4	-